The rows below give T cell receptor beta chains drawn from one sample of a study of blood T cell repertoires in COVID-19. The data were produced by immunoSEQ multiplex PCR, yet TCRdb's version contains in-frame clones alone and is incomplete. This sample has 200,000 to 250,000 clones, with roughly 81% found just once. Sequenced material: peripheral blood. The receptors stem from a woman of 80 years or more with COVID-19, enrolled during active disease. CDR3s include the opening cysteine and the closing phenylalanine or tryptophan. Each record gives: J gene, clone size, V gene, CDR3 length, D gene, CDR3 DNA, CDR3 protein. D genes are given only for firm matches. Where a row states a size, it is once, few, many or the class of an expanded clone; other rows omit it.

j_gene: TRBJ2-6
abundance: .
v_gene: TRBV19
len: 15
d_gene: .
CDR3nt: TGTGCCAGTTCCTTGAGGGACTCTGGGGCCAACGTCCTGACTTTC
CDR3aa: CASSLRDSGANVLTF

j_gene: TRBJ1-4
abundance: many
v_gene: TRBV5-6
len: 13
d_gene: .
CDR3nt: TGTGCCAGCAGCCCGGGGGATCGGGAAAAACTGTTTTTT
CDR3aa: CASSPGDREKLFF

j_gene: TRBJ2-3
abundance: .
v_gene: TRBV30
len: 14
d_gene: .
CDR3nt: TGTGCCTGGAGTAAGGGGGAGGGGATAGATACGCAGTATTTT
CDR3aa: CAWSKGEGIDTQYF

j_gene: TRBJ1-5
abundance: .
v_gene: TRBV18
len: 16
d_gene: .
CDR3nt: TGTGCCAGCTCACAATCCGGGACTCAAACCAATCAGCCCCAGCATTTT
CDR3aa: CASSQSGTQTNQPQHF

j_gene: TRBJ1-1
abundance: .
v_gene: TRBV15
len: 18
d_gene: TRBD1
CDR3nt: TGTGCCACCAGCAGAGTGCCTCCCCGGGACAGGAGGGACACTGAAGCTTTCTTT
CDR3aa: CATSRVPPRDRRDTEAFF

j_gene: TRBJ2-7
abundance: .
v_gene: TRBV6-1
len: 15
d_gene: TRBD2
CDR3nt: TGTGCCAGCAGTTCCATAGCGGGAGCCTCGTACGAGCAGTACTTC
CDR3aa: CASSSIAGASYEQYF

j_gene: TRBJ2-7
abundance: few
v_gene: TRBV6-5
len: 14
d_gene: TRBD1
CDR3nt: TGTGCCAGCAGGCGCGGGACAGGGGCCTACGAGCAGTACTTC
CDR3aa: CASRRGTGAYEQYF

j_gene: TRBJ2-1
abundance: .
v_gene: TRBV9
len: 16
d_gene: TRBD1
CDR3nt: TGTGCCAGCAGCGTAGAAATGGGACAGGGGGCGGGTGAGCAGTTCTTC
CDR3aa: CASSVEMGQGAGEQFF

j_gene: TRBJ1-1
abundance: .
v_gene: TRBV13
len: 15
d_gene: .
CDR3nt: TGTGCCAGCAGCCCCCCATGGGCGCTGAACACTGAAGCTTTCTTT
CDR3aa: CASSPPWALNTEAFF

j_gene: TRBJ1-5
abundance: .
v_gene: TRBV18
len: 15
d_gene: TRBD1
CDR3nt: TGTGCCAGCTCACTCGACAGGGGGGGCAATCAGCCCCAGCATTTT
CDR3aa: CASSLDRGGNQPQHF

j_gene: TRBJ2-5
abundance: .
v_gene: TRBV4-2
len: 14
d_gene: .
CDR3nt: TGTGCCAGCAGCCAAGGGGGCTCCCAAGAGACCCAGTACTTC
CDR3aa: CASSQGGSQETQYF

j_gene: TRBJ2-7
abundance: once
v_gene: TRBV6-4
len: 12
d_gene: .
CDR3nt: TGTGCCAGCATTAATTCCCCTTTGGAGCAGTACTTC
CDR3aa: CASINSPLEQYF

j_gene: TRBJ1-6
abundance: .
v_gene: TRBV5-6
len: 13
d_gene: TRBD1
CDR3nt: TGTGCCAGCAGCTCGGACAGGAATTCACCCCTCCACTTT
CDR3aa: CASSSDRNSPLHF

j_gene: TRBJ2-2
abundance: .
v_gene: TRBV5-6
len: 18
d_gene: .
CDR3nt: TGTGCCAGCAGCCCGAGTGGGAGGCGGCAGTCGGGACCCGGGGAGCTGTTTTTT
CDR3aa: CASSPSGRRQSGPGELFF

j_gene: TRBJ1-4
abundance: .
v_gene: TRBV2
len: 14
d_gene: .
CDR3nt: TGTGCCAGCAGTATTCAGGGATATAATGAAAAACTGTTTTTT
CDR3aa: CASSIQGYNEKLFF

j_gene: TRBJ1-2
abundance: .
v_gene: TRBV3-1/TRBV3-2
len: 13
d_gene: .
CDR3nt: TGTGCCAGCAGCCAAGATCGGGCGGGAGGCTACACCTTC
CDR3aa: CASSQDRAGGYTF

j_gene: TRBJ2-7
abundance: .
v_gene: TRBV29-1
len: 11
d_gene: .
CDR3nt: TGCAGCGTCGTCGTCGGGTACGAGCAGTACTTC
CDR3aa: CSVVVGYEQYF

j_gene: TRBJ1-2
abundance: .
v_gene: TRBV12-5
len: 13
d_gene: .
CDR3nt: TGTGCTAGTGGTACCGACAGATTCTATGGCTACACCTTC
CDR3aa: CASGTDRFYGYTF

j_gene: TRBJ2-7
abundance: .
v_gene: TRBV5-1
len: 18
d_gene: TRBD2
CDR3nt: TGCGCCAGCAGCCAGCGGACTAGCGGGGGTACCACAGCCTACGAGCAGTACTTC
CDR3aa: CASSQRTSGGTTAYEQYF

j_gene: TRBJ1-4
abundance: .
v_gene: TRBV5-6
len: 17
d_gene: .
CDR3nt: TGTGCCAGCAGCTTTCCCCCTACAGGCGCAACTAATGAAAAACTGTTTTTT
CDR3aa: CASSFPPTGATNEKLFF

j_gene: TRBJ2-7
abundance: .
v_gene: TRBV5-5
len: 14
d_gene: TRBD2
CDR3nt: TGTGCCAGCAGCTTGGTAGCGGGTACCTACGAGCAGTACTTC
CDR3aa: CASSLVAGTYEQYF

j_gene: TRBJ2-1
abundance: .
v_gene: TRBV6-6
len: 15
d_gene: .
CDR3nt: TGTGCCAGCAGTTCCCTAGCATTTCCCTACAATGAGCAGTTCTTC
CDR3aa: CASSSLAFPYNEQFF

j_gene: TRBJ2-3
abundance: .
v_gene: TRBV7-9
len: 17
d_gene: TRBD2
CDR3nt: TGTGCCAGCAGCTCCGGGACTAGCGGCCGAAGCACAGATACGCAGTATTTT
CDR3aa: CASSSGTSGRSTDTQYF

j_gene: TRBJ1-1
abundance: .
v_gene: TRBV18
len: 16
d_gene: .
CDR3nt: TGTGCCAGCTCACCATACTCTATGGACATGAACACTGAAGCTTTCTTT
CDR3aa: CASSPYSMDMNTEAFF

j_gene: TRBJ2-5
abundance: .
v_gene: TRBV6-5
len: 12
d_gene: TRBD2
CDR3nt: TGTGCCAGCAGGGGGGGGACTAGCGGGGAGTACTTC
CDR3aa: CASRGGTSGEYF

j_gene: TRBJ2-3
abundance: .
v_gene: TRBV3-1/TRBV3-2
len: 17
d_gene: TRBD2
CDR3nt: TGTGCCAGCAGCCAAGAAAGACTAGCGGGTAGCACAGATACGCAGTATTTT
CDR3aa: CASSQERLAGSTDTQYF

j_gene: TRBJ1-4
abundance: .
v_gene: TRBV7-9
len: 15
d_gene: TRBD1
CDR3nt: TGTGCCAGCAGCTTCGGGGACAGAATAGATGAAAAACTGTTTTTT
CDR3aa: CASSFGDRIDEKLFF

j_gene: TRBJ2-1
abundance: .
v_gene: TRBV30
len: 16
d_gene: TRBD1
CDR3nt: TGTGCCTGGAGTGTACTCCGGGACAGGGGGCCAAATGAGCAGTTCTTC
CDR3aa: CAWSVLRDRGPNEQFF

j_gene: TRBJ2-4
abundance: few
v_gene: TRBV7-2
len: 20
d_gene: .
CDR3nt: TGTGCCAGCAGCTTAGCGCTAAGGGCTAGAGGGATTGGGGCCAAAAACATTCAGTACTTC
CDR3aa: CASSLALRARGIGAKNIQYF

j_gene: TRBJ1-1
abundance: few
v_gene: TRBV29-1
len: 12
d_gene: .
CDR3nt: TGCGCGGGCGGCGATACGAACACTGAAGCTTTCTTT
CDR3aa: CAGGDTNTEAFF

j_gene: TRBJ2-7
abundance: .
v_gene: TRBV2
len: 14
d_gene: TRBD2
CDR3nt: TGTGCCAGCAGTGAAGAGCGGGGGGCTTACGAGCAGTACTTC
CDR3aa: CASSEERGAYEQYF

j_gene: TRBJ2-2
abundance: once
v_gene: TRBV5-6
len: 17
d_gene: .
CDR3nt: TGTGCCAGCAGCCCAATCGGGCGGGACAGTGACACCGGGGAGCTGTTTTTT
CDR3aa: CASSPIGRDSDTGELFF

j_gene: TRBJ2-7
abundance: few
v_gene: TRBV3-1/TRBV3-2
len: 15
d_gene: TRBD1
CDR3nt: TGTGCCAGCAGCCACCCGGGACAGGGGCGAAGCGAGCAGTACTTC
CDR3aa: CASSHPGQGRSEQYF

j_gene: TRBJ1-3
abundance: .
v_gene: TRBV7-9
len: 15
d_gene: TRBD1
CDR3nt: TGTGCCAGCAGCCACTATAGGACAGGGCAGAACACCATATATTTT
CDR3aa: CASSHYRTGQNTIYF

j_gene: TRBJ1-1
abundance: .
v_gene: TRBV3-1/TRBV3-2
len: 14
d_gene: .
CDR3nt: TGTGCCAGCACCTTCGGGGGTGGAGACACTGAAGCTTTCTTT
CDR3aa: CASTFGGGDTEAFF

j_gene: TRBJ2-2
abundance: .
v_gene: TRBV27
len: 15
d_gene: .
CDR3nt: TGTGCCAGCAGTTTAAGGGGGGGCGGGACCGGGGAGCTGTTTTTT
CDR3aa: CASSLRGGGTGELFF

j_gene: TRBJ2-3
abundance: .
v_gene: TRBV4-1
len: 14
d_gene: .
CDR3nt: TGCGCCAGTCGGGCCGGGACTTCCACAGATACGCAGTATTTT
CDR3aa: CASRAGTSTDTQYF

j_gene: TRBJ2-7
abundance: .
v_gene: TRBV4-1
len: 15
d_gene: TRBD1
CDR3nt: TGCGCCAGCAGCCAAGCGTTGACAGGGTCCTACGAGCAGTACTTC
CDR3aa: CASSQALTGSYEQYF

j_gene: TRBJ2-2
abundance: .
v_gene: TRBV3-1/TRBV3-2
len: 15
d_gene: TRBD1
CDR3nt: TGTGCCAGCAGCCTCGGACAGGGGAACACCGGGGAGCTGTTTTTT
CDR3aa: CASSLGQGNTGELFF

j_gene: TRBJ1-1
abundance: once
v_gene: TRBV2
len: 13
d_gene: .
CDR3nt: TGTGCCAGCAGTGTGCTCAGGAACACTGAAGCTTTCTTT
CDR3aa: CASSVLRNTEAFF